Reported below is one TCR beta chain. Its antigen is still unknown. These data belong to a study of cytomegalovirus exposure and HLA in healthy donors. Overall study: Early released data had around 89 million unique TCRs, all coming from HLA-typed donors.

60 Vbeta and 13 Jbeta primers were used in PCR. Sequencing was performed with immunoSEQ multiplex PCR; in TCRdb, only in-frame clones are kept and a portion is missing. The data hold approximately 100,000 clones, with 70% observed a single time. Germline loops: CDR1 LNHDA, CDR2 SQIVND (reference sequence). With 8 bases clipped from V and 8 bases from J, the junction kept 5 bases outside the gene matches. This CDR3 is built from 11 residues. The study's findings and limits: There was a cluster of highly shared sequence variants that was likely a sequencing artifact. A list of approximately 160 TCR beta chains associated with cytomegalovirus was given.

This sequence was found in a man in his forties or fifties in good health and CMV-seropositive. This sequence joins TRBV19 and TRBJ1-1; TRBD1 aligns across 7 bases. Specimen: PBMCs. The CDR3 DNA sequence: TGTGCCAGTGACATGGGACAGGAAGCTTTCTTT. This translates into CASDMGQEAFF. Based on the CDR3 plus reference TRBV19 and TRBJ1-1, the full variable domain is DGGITQSPKYLFRKEGQNVTLSCEQNLNHDAMYWYRQDPGQGLRLIYYSQIVNDFQKGDIAEGYSVSREKKESFPLTVTSAQKNPTAFYLCASDMGQEAFFGQGTRLTVV.